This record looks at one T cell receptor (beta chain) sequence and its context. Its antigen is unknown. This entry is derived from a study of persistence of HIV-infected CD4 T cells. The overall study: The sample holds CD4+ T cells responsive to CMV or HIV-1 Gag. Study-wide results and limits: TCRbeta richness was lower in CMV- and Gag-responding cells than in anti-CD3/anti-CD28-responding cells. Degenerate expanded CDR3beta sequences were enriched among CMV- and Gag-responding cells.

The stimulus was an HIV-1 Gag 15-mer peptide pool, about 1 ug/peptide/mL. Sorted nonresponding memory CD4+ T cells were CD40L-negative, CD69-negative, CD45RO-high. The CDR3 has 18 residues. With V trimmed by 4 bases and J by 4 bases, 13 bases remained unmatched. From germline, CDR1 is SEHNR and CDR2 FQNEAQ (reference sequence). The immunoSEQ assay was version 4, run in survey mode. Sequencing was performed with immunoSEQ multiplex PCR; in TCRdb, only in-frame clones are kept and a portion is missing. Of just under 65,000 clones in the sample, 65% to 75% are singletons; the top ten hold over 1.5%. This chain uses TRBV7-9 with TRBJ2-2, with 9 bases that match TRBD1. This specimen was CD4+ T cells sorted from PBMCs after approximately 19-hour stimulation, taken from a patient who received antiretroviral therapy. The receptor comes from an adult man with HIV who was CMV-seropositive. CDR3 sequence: CASSSGTGSFQATGELFF. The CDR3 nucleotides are TGTGCCAGCAGCTCCGGGACAGGGTCGTTTCAGGCCACCGGGGAGCTGTTTTTT.